This T cell receptor beta chain was identified in a study of shared clonotypes between healthy human individuals. Study-wide background: Two female and three male donors aged 18 to 49 were enrolled.

Clones were read by immunoSEQ multiplex PCR, and TCRdb kept only the in-frame ones, dropping some. The sample contains approximately 2.4 million clones, approximately 94% of which appear only once. Regarding this clone: This sample also contains other DNA sequences that code for the same CDR3.

The trim removed 6 bases at V and 6 bases at J, leaving 7 bases unmatched. This CDR3 region has 13 residues. Germline V gene lookup returns CDR1 SQVTM and CDR2 ANQGSEA. The specimen was naive CD4+ T cells sorted from blood. The subset here: CD45RA+ positively selected. The receptor was derived from a young man in good health. V usage is TRBV29-1 and J usage is TRBJ1-5; the match to TRBD1 covers 8 bases. CDR3 in DNA: TGCAGCGTACGAGGACAGGGAGGTCAGCCCCAGCATTTT. The encoded protein is CSVRGQGGQPQHF.